The present TCR beta chain was sequenced within a study of Ad26.COV2.S vaccination and SARS-CoV-2 variants. Study details: In the COV1001 trial, the donor was in the Ad26.COV2.S arm. The authors gave Ad26.COV2.S intramuscularly, either once or twice 56 days apart.

This clone was observed a few times. The V end lost 2 bases, the J end lost 1 base, and 15 bases lay between the germline ends. The CDR3 sequence is 17 residues long. Germline V gene lookup returns CDR1 SNHLY and CDR2 FYNNEI. Assay used: immunoSEQ multiplex PCR; TCRdb lists only in-frame clones, some missing. The sample holds some 450,000 clones, around 90% seen once. The treatment here: 19 received Ad26.COV2.S at low or high dose, single or two shots; roughly five received placebo; per-sample allocation not given. Day 63 after the first injection of vaccine or placebo was the sampling time. This sequence was found in a person between 18 and 65 years old who received the Ad26.COV2.S COVID-19 vaccine or a placebo. This chain joins TRBV2 and TRBJ2-4, with a tentative D call TRBD2 (7 bases). The specimen was peripheral blood, collected in a trial of Ad26.COV2.S vaccine versus placebo. DNA of the CDR3: TGTGCCAGCAGTGAACCCCTTGGGAGGGGGGCCAAAAACATTCAGTACTTC. Its translation is CASSEPLGRGAKNIQYF. Full variable domain (rest looked up from reference TRBV2 and TRBJ2-4): EPEVTQTPSHQVTQMGQEVILRCVPISNHLYFYWYRQILGQKVEFLVSFYNNEISEKSEIFDDQFSVERPDGSNFTLKIRSTKLEDSAMYFCASSEPLGRGAKNIQYFGAGTRLSVL.